The sequence of this T cell receptor (beta chain) was determined in a study of blood T cells in healthy people across ages. With V trimmed by 3 bases and J by 1 base, 4 bases remained unmatched. Germline V gives CDR1 SGHAT, CDR2 FQNNGV. This CDR3 comprises 15 residues. On this clonotype itself: What it recognizes is unknown.

Study conclusions and caveats: Per-million-T-cell TCR beta diversity fell roughly linearly with age. Possibly, changes in expanded clonotypes were confounded because donor CMV status was unknown.

A J-beta primer mix and a sample-barcoded 5' primer were used in a second PCR of about 7 to 11 cycles. A tag from a template-switch adaptor with 12 random nucleotides marked each cDNA molecule. Via MiXCR, TCRdb re-called the 5' RACE reads, giving one row per CDR3 protein. The profile covers around 1,500,000 distinct CDR3 sequences, with 42% appearing a single time and less than 8% taken by the ten largest. Caucasian, healthy and from Russia, the donors were aged between about 6 and 90. The TCR originated in a young woman in good health. V and J are TRBV11-2 and TRBJ2-7; 9 nucleotides line up with TRBD2. Sample: blood. The CDR3 DNA reads TGTGCCAGCAGCTTCACTAGCGGGTTATCCTACGAGCAGTACTTC. Its protein is CASSFTSGLSYEQYF.